This T cell receptor (beta chain) originates from a study of CD8+ T cells in alopecia areata listed by TCRdb under 2018. For context, the study as a whole: To study T cell clonal expansion in alopecia areata, the researchers applied high-throughput TCRbeta sequencing to both the C3H/HeJ mouse model and human patients. Scalp clonality was compared among normal scalp (n=4), patchy alopecia areata scalp (n=8), and alopecia totalis/universalis scalp (n=8). RNA came from the PAXgene miRNA kit for fixed scalp, the miRNeasy kit for PBMCs, and the RNeasy kit for mouse skin. Scalp tissue and sorted CD4+ and CD8+ peripheral blood T cells from patchy and totalis/universalis alopecia areata patients and from healthy controls were covered by human TCRbeta sequencing. TCRbeta CDR3 regions were amplified by immunoSEQ multiplex PCR with 35 Vbeta forward and 13 Jbeta reverse primers. Paper-wide results and their limitations: Shared TCR sequences between patients were less evident than in mice, which may be partly attributable to HLA diversity in the patient population. Unlike mouse skin, where gammadelta T cells dominate, normal human skin contains resident alphabeta T cells that get sequenced too, which complicates analysis of the scalp TCR repertoire. Compared with normal scalp, lesional scalp had higher clonality and more expanded CD8+ clones, particularly in alopecia totalis/universalis, a pattern that suggests antigenic drive.

Lesional scalp punch biopsies and peripheral blood were obtained from alopecia areata patients. PBMCs were isolated by density centrifugation and stained for CD3, CD4 and CD8, and CD4+ and CD8+ T cells were sorted on a FACSAria. The untreated alopecia areata patients were recruited through a multicenter biomarker study. In roughly five patients from the biomarker study, the blood CD8+ T cells went through an additional sort into NKG2D-low and NKG2D-high fractions. The receptor library was made with the immunoSEQ multiplex PCR assay. RNA was extracted from all samples and reverse transcribed into cDNA, which served as template for TCR sequencing. SuperScript III was used for first-strand cDNA synthesis, primed with a 2:1 mix of oligo-dT and random hexamers. A synthetic immune receptor repertoire was used to measure amplification bias, and any remaining bias was corrected computationally. The authors' analysis ran thus. Raw reads were preprocessed for error removal, and CDR3 was defined according to IMGT conventions as running from the conserved cysteine to phenylalanine. To get clonality, Shannon entropy was normalized by log2 of the number of productive unique TCRs and the result was subtracted from 1. Whether each scalp clone was CD4 or CD8 was inferred by checking scalp TCRbeta sequences against the CD4 and CD8 repertoires from sorted blood. Imported from immuneACCESS, the table was reduced by TCRdb to in-frame sequences with V and J called. These copies leave out some clones; in studies compared against another copy, an unresolved V gene accounts for under half, and the cause of the remainder is not known. The V and J calls and clone size are taken from that table; D and trimming were inferred from the DNA. This sample holds tens of thousands of clones; roughly 80% were observed only once. Clones ranked in the top ten supply approximately 18% of the sample.

The CDR3 covers 14 residues, taking in both the cysteine and the phenylalanine. Just the 42-base CDR3 DNA is kept, in frame starting at base 1. Deletion took 4 bases off V and 7 bases off J, with a span of 16 bases between the germline ends. CDR1 and CDR2 are drawn from the germline V gene (reference sequence): GTSNPN, SVGIG. This clone was recorded at least ten times. Its recognized antigen is unknown. Base-call qualities are not available, and no considerably larger clone is one nucleotide away. The rearrangement combines TRBV30 with TRBJ2-2; the D assignment is uncertain and may be TRBD1 or TRBD2, with 5 bases supporting each. Sequenced sample: NKG2D-low CD8+ T cells sorted from blood. The meaning of the sample's cell subset or site label: sorted CD8+ NKG2D-low blood T cells. This receptor was identified in a human donor with alopecia areata. The DNA is TGTGCCTGGAAAGGCCCCGGGGACGGCGGGGAGCTGTTTTTT. This codes for CAWKGPGDGGELFF.